These T cell receptor beta chains were read from a single sample in a study of T cell responses to AZD1222 COVID-19 vaccine. Sequenced by immunoSEQ multiplex PCR; TCRdb stores in-frame clones only, minus some. The sample consists of 120,000 or so clones, approximately 92% of them appearing once. The specimen was peripheral blood, collected on day 0 of AZD1222 vaccination. The receptor source for this set is an adult in good health. CDR3s include the opening cysteine and the closing phenylalanine or tryptophan. Rows may omit the clone size; those that give it use once, few, many or a size class.

J gene | clone size | V gene | CDR3 protein
TRBJ2-1 | - | TRBV7-2 | CASSLGQLTYNEQFF
TRBJ1-4 | - | TRBV7-2 | CASSSSYRAPGEKLFF
TRBJ1-1 | - | TRBV30 | CAWGGHTGVNTEAFF
TRBJ2-1 | - | TRBV7-9 | CASSSLTSGRPEQFF
TRBJ1-3 | once | TRBV6-4 | CASRESGNTIYF
TRBJ1-2 | - | TRBV5-1 | CASSRAQANGYTF
TRBJ2-5 | - | TRBV11-2 | CASSPNRGTQYF
TRBJ1-2 | - | TRBV5-6 | CASSVDSYGYTF
TRBJ1-2 | once | TRBV5-1 | CASSRTPGEVDGYTF
TRBJ2-7 | - | TRBV24-1 | CATSSPLTYEQYF
TRBJ1-1 | - | TRBV24-1 | CATSDFWGDTEAFF
TRBJ2-7 | - | TRBV4-1 | CASSQESLPGGEQYF
TRBJ1-6 | - | TRBV4-2 | CASSQRPGVADSPLHF
TRBJ1-1 | few | TRBV19 | CASSRIRTGSEAFF
TRBJ1-2 | - | TRBV10-3 | CAISESTGPGYTF
TRBJ1-6 | - | TRBV24-1 | CATRVKVMRSSPLHF
TRBJ2-3 | - | TRBV5-1 | CASSLDRISTDTQYF
TRBJ1-5 | - | TRBV18 | CASSPQGASGNQPQHF
TRBJ1-1 | - | TRBV10-3 | CAISEPGTEAFF
TRBJ2-7 | - | TRBV11-2 | CASSSSTGSHEQYF
TRBJ2-7 | - | TRBV23-1 | CASQAAGTSGRDPYEQYF
TRBJ2-3 | - | TRBV28 | CASSSSGTLTDTQYF
TRBJ1-2 | - | TRBV6-5 | CASNPQGASGGYTF
TRBJ2-1 | - | TRBV5-1 | CASSLSRGNEQFF